These T cell receptor beta chains were read from a single sample in a study of T-cell reconstitution after alpha-beta-depleted transplantation in children. TCRdb reanalysed the PCR reads using MiXCR and keeps one entry per CDR3 protein. The sample carries about 610,000 distinct CDR3 sequences, under 12% recorded once. The source was PBMCs from the stem cell graft donor, collected from the stem cell graft. The receptor source for this set is a human donor who donated a stem cell graft to a child with acute myeloid leukemia. The conserved cysteine and the conserved F or W are not part of the CDR3 here.

cdr3_aa v_call cdr3_length
ASSQDRSGRAYEQY TRBV3-1 14
ASSQVAGRPNEKLF TRBV3-1 14
ASSLFLAGGSSYNEQF TRBV5-6 16
ASGKGLAGVGNEQF TRBV6-2/TRBV6-3 14
ASRGANTDTQY TRBV19 11
ASSRLTGLSEQY TRBV14 12
ASQISGRAQETQY TRBV5-5 13
ASSFRESPEQF TRBV27 11
ASTPRLAGRSDTQY TRBV7-2 14
ASSLSRLAGGSGANVLT TRBV28 17
SGTSGRASEQY TRBV29-1 11
SVEGLAGTYEQY TRBV29-1 12
AISEITGARTEAF TRBV10-3 13
ASSPTGRDTQY TRBV7-2 11
ASSFQAENQPQH TRBV7-2 12
ASSDSGGYEQF TRBV6-4 11
ASSQIETQY TRBV12-3/TRBV12-4 9
ASLRGGAGETQY TRBV28 12
ASSLSTSGAEQF TRBV7-9 12
ASRPSVDTQY TRBV2 10
ASGKPPTAYNEQF TRBV7-2 13
ASSFQGLDIQY TRBV12-3/TRBV12-4 11
ASSQDRGAYEQY TRBV4-3 12
ASSQVGTGNLGSGANVLT TRBV4-2 18
ASSFRTVEETQY TRBV7-9 12
ASSLPQSPGELF TRBV12-3/TRBV12-4 12
ASSISGDSYNEQF TRBV5-1 13
SVDGQRGRSSEQY TRBV29-1 13
ASSQLDREDYGYT TRBV3-1 13
ASCPGTSGLWVANEQF TRBV12-3/TRBV12-4 16
ASSIGGNTEAF TRBV5-6 11
ASSLRLAGSPFYNEQF TRBV7-2 16
ASTDSNYGYT TRBV5-1 10
SVDEGRGNQPQH TRBV29-1 12
ASSTTGLVQY TRBV2 10
ATTPGGSDTEAF TRBV24-1 12
ASSSTRPPGELF TRBV7-2 12
ASSQMIAGAGGEQF TRBV3-1 14
SASIHRAQETQY TRBV29-1 12
ASSPNPRDEQF TRBV14 11
ASNGVDSSTEAF TRBV9 12
ASSPWDRGHYEQY TRBV6-2/TRBV6-3 13
ASSGGSAGHEQY TRBV5-1 12
SARVAGVSYEQY TRBV20-1 12
ASSPRLAERYNEQF TRBV7-9 14
ASSLLSGVGTGELF TRBV28 14
SARGRRGQGAGDTQY TRBV20-1 15
ASSIRTSGSLGEQY TRBV27 14
SARTGGWEYTEAF TRBV20-1 13
ASSARTGGVNEQY TRBV25-1 13
SARLASLYEQY TRBV20-1 11
ASSSMTSGSNYEQY TRBV5-1 14
SAGLAGGLGETQY TRBV29-1 13
SARGASTDTQY TRBV20-1 11
ASSQPIAGEGEQF TRBV4-2 13